A single sample gave rise to the 7 T cell receptor beta chains below, sequenced in a study of T cells of healthy individuals. TCRdb reprocessed the 5' RACE reads with MiXCR, giving one entry per CDR3 protein. The table lists more than 60,000 distinct CDR3 sequences, 15% to 20% of them singletons. Source of these receptors: a human donor in good health.

Ten or more counts support this clonotype. The genes are TRBV7-3 and TRBJ2-3; TRBD2 might be the D (5 bases). The CDR3 covers 15 residues. Germline lookup yields CDR1 SGHTA and CDR2 FQGTGA. V lost 2 bases, J lost 0 bases, and 9 bases lay in between. CDR3 DNA sequence: TGTGCCAGCAGCTTAGGACTTACTAGCACAGATACGCAGTATTTT. Amino acid sequence: CASSLGLTSTDTQYF.

This rearrangement joins TRBV15 to TRBJ2-3; D might be TRBD1 (6 bases). Germline V gene sequence: CDR1 LNHNV, CDR2 YYDKDF (reference sequence). There are 15 residues in the CDR3. The V and J ends lost 1 base and 0 bases respectively, with 8 bases between them. For the CDR3, the DNA is TGTGCCACCAGCAGAGGACAGGATAGCACAGATACGCAGTATTTT. It yields the protein CATSRGQDSTDTQYF.

This chain uses TRBV30 with TRBJ1-3, with unresolved D. V lost 3 bases and J 2 bases, leaving 14 bases between the germline ends. Germline lookup yields CDR1 GTSNPN and CDR2 SVGIG (reference sequence). This CDR3 contains 15 residues. CDR3 loop: CAWSGSVGPGNTIYF. CDR3 nucleotides: TGTGCCTGGAGCGGGAGCGTGGGCCCTGGAAACACCATATATTTT.

This clonotype was seen repeatedly, ten times or more. This sequence joins TRBV29-1 and TRBJ2-5; D is perhaps TRBD1 (6 bases). This CDR3 spans 13 amino acids. In germline, CDR1 is SQVTM, CDR2 ANQGSEA. Between the trimmed V and J ends, which lost 3 bases and 4 bases, there was a span of 12 bases. CDR3 sequence reads: CSVDGQGGETQYF. As DNA, the CDR3 is TGCAGCGTTGACGGTCAAGGGGGAGAGACCCAGTACTTC.

This chain links TRBV4-1 with TRBJ2-5; the D is unclear. With 5 bases removed from V and 0 bases from J, the gap between germline ends came to 10 bases. The CDR3 extends over 14 amino acids. The germline V gene has CDR1 MGHRA and CDR2 YSYEKL. CDR3 in DNA: TGCGCCAGCAGCTCCCCCCCGTACCAAGAGACCCAGTACTTC. Protein sequence: CASSSPPYQETQYF.

The chain joins TRBV4-1 to TRBJ2-7; 9 bases are a match to TRBD2. Per the germline V gene, CDR1 is MGHRA and CDR2 is YSYEKL. This CDR3 region has 15 residues. V lost 4 bases, J lost 4 bases, and 8 bases stayed unmatched. CDR3 sequence (DNA): TGCGCCAGCAGCCCCTTGGCGGGGGGGAGATACGAGCAGTACTTC. Its translation: CASSPLAGGRYEQYF.

This clonotype was found many times. The J gene is TRBJ2-1, the V gene TRBV2; 8 nucleotides line up with TRBD1. Germline V gene data show CDR1 as SNHLY and CDR2 as FYNNEI. Unmatched junction bases numbered 9, after V lost 10 bases and J lost 7 bases. CDR3 length: 13 amino acids. CDR3 amino acids: CATQQGVSNEQFF. DNA of the CDR3: TGTGCCACCCAACAGGGGGTGTCGAATGAGCAGTTCTTC.